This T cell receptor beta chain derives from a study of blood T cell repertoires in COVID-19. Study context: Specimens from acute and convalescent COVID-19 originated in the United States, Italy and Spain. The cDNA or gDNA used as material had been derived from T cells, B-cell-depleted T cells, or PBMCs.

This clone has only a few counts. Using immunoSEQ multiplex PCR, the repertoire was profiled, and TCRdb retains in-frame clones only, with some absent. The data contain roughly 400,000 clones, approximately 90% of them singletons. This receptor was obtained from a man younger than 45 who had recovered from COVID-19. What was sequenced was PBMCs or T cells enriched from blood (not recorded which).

In DNA, the CDR3 is TGTGCCAGCAGCTTGAAAGGGACAGGACCCGGGGAGCTGTTTTTT. Translated, it gives CASSLKGTGPGELFF. This chain links TRBV7-2 with TRBJ2-2; 8 bases align to TRBD1. The CDR3 extends over 15 amino acids. Germline CDR1 reads SGHTA; CDR2 reads FQGNSA. The V gene end was trimmed by 3 bases and the J gene end by 6 bases; junction bases not matched to a gene: 6. Full variable domain (remainder filled in from reference TRBV7-2 and TRBJ2-2): GAGVSQSPSNKVTEKGKDVELRCDPISGHTALYWYRQSLGQGLEFLIYFQGNSAPDKSGLPSDRFSAERTGGSVSTLTIQRTQQEDSAVYLCASSLKGTGPGELFFGEGSRLTVL.